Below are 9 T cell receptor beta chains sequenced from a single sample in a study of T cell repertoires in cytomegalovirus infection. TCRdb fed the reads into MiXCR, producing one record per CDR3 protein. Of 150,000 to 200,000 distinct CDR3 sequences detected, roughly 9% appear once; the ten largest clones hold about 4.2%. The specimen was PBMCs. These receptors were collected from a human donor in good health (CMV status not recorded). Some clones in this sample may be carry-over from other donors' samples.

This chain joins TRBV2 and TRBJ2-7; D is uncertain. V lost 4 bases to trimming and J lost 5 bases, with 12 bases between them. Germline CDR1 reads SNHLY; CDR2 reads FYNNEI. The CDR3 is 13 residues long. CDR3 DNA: TGTGCCAGCAGTGTAAAAGGGATCAACGAGCAGTACTTC. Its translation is CASSVKGINEQYF.

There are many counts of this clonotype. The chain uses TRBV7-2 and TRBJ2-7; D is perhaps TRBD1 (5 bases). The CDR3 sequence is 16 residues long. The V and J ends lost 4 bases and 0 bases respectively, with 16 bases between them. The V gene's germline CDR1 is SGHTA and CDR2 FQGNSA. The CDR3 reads CASSSDRLPSSYEQYF. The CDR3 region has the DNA TGTGCCAGCAGCTCCGACAGACTCCCTTCCTCCTACGAGCAGTACTTC. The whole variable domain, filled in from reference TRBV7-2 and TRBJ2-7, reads GAGVSQSPSNKVTEKGKDVELRCDPISGHTALYWYRQSLGQGLEFLIYFQGNSAPDKSGLPSDRFSAERTGGSVSTLTIQRTQQEDSAVYLCASSSDRLPSSYEQYFGPGTRLTVT.

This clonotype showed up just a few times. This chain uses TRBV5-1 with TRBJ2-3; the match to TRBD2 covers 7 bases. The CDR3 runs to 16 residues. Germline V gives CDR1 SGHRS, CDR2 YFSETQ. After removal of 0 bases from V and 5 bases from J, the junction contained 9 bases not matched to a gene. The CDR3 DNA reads TGCGCCAGCAGCTTGGGGCTAGCGGTCCAGGGAGATACGCAGTATTTT. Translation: CASSLGLAVQGDTQYF.

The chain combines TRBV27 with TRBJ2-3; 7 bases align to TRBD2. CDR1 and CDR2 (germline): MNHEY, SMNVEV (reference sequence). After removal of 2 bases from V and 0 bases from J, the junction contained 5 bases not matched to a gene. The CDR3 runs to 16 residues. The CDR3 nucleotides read TGTGCCAGCAGTTTACATCCTAGCGGAAGCACAGATACGCAGTATTTT. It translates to CASSLHPSGSTDTQYF.

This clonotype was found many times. The CDR3 here is CASSESGTTPYEQYF. The CDR3 region has the DNA TGTGCCAGCAGCGAATCCGGGACAACTCCCTACGAGCAGTACTTC. This chain connects TRBV7-2 to TRBJ2-7, with D possibly being TRBD1 (6 bases). This CDR3 has 15 amino acids. Germline lookup yields CDR1 SGHTA and CDR2 FQGNSA. The V and J ends lost 5 bases and 2 bases respectively, with 16 bases between them.

The CDR3 coding sequence is TGTGCCAGCAGCTTGGACCAGGGTCAGTACAATGAGCAGTTCTTC. This translates into CASSLDQGQYNEQFF. V is TRBV7-2 and J is TRBJ2-1, with D possibly matching TRBD1 (5 bases). The germline CDR1 and CDR2 sequences are SGHTA and FQGNSA. The CDR3 extends over 15 amino acids. The V end was cut by 3 bases, the J end by 4 bases, with 13 bases between. The entire variable domain, with the rest obtained from reference TRBV7-2 and TRBJ2-1, is as follows: GAGVSQSPSNKVTEKGKDVELRCDPISGHTALYWYRQSLGQGLEFLIYFQGNSAPDKSGLPSDRFSAERTGGSVSTLTIQRTQQEDSAVYLCASSLDQGQYNEQFFGPGTRLTVL.

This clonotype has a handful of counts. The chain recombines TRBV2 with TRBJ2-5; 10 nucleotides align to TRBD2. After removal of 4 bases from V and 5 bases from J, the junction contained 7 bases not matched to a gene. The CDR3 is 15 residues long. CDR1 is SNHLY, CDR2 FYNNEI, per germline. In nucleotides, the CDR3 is TGTGCCAGCAGTGCGGAGCGGGGGGGCCGGGAGACCCAGTACTTC. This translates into CASSAERGGRETQYF.

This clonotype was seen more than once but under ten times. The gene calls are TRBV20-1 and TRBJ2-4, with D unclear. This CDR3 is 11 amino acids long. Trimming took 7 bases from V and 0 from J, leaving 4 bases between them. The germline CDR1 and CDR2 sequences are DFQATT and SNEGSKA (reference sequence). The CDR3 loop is CSGVAKNIQYF. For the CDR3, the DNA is TGCAGTGGGGTAGCCAAAAACATTCAGTACTTC.

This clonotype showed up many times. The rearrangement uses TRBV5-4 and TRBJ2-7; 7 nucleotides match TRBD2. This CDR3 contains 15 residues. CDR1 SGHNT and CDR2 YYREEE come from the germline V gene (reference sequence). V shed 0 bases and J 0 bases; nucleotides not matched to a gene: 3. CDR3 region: CASSLAAGSSYEQYF. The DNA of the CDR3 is TGTGCCAGCAGCTTGGCAGCGGGAAGCTCCTACGAGCAGTACTTC.